One and the same sample provided the 20 T cell receptor beta chains below, sequenced in a study of metastatic and nonmetastatic thyroid tumors. MiXCR reprocessed the PCR reads for TCRdb. Among 27,000 or so clones listed, 16% were seen once. Patients underwent thyroid surgery, and none had received any treatment before it. Sequencing was performed on blood. The receptors were gathered from a male donor with papillary thyroid cancer or a benign thyroid nodule (not recorded which). Some clones in this sample may be carry-over from other donors' samples.

This clone was seen a few times. This rearrangement joins TRBV12-3 or TRBV12-4 to TRBJ2-5, with 10 bases fitting TRBD1. The length of the CDR3 is 14 residues. J gave up 7 bases and V 3 bases, and 5 bases lay outside the gene matches. The CDR3 loop reads CASSLGQGRGTQYF. The DNA of the CDR3 is TGTGCCAGCAGTTTGGGACAGGGGAGGGGGACCCAGTACTTC.

This clone was found many times. One end of the junction does not line up with germline, which may come from a read error. This rearrangement joins TRBV30 to TRBJ1-3; D gene ambiguous. The CDR3 sequence is 11 residues long. Germline CDR1 is GTSNPN and CDR2 is SVGIG (reference sequence). CDR3 sequence: CAWTSVNTIYF. In nucleotides, the CDR3 is TGTGCCTGGACCTCTGTAAACACCATATATTTT.

The V call is TRBV4-1, the J call TRBJ2-5; the match to TRBD2 covers 7 bases. This CDR3 is built from 15 residues. V was clipped by 1 base and J by 3 bases; unmatched bases: 5. CDR1 and CDR2 (germline): MGHRA, YSYEKL. CDR3 protein: CASSQAGGGKETQYF. CDR3 bases: TGCGCCAGCAGCCAAGCGGGAGGTGGTAAAGAGACCCAGTACTTC.

This clone was seen repeatedly, ten times or more. This chain connects TRBV27 to TRBJ1-1; D is unresolved. V lost 2 bases, J lost 0 bases, and 13 bases lay in between. Germline loops: CDR1 MNHEY, CDR2 SMNVEV (reference sequence). The CDR3 loop spans 16 amino acids. CDR3 sequence: CASSLTAPPVNTEAFF. CDR3 nucleotides: TGTGCCAGCAGTTTAACCGCCCCCCCAGTGAACACTGAAGCTTTCTTT.

This clone came up a few times. V and J are TRBV6-6 and TRBJ2-7; TRBD2 matches 11 bases. Germline V gene lookup returns CDR1 MNHNY and CDR2 SVGAGI (reference sequence). The CDR3 covers 17 residues. J gave up 2 bases and V 0 bases, and 6 bases lay outside the gene matches. Here the CDR3 reads CASSYSQIAGGPYEQYF. CDR3 sequence (DNA): TGTGCCAGCAGTTACTCACAGATAGCGGGAGGGCCCTACGAGCAGTACTTC.

This clone was seen repeatedly, ten times or more. The V and J genes are TRBV29-1 and TRBJ1-2; TRBD1 aligns across 9 bases. CDR1 is SQVTM, CDR2 ANQGSEA, per germline. V lost 4 bases, J lost 4 bases, and 10 bases stayed unmatched. The CDR3 covers 15 residues. CDR3 protein: CSVVVQGAAGYGYTF. DNA of the CDR3: TGCAGCGTTGTGGTACAGGGGGCGGCAGGCTATGGCTACACCTTC.

The chain is built from TRBV20-1 and TRBJ2-4, with 10 bases that match TRBD2. V gave up 5 bases and J gave up 0 bases; unmatched junction bases: 13. Per germline, CDR1 DFQATT and CDR2 SNEGSKA (reference sequence). This CDR3 contains 18 residues. The CDR3 DNA follows: TGCAGTGCTGGAAGACTCCGGACTAGCGGATTAGCCAAAAACATTCAGTACTTC. The encoded protein is CSAGRLRTSGLAKNIQYF.

This clone was picked up many times. The chain couples TRBV6-6 to TRBJ2-7; 8 bases are a match to TRBD1. CDR1 MNHNY and CDR2 SVGAGI come from the germline V gene (reference sequence). The trim removed 2 bases at V and 1 base at J, leaving 10 bases unmatched. CDR3 length: 17 residues. The CDR3 bases are TGTGCCAGCAGTTACCAAAGGACAGGGAAAGGTTCCTACGAGCAGTACTTC. This translates into CASSYQRTGKGSYEQYF.

The sample holds many counts of this clone. A read error may be the cause here, since a much bigger clone is one base away. The rearrangement links TRBV19 to TRBJ2-7; 7 positions match TRBD2. The CDR3 is made up of 15 amino acids. Germline loops: CDR1 LNHDA, CDR2 SQIVND (reference sequence). V gave up 6 bases and J gave up 3 bases; unmatched junction bases: 11. The CDR3 coding sequence is TGTGCCAGTAGGGGACGGGACTATTGGGGCTACGAGCAGTACTTC. Translation gives CASRGRDYWGYEQYF.

This clone showed up many times. The gene calls are TRBV15 and TRBJ1-5; D is perhaps TRBD1 (5 bases). CDR3 length: 18 residues. Germline V gene sequence: CDR1 LNHNV, CDR2 YYDKDF (reference sequence). V lost 0 bases to trimming and J lost 0 bases, with 15 bases between them. CDR3 coding DNA: TGTGCCACCAGCAGAGAAGTTGGGGGAGGTTATAGCAATCAGCCCCAGCATTTT. The encoded protein is CATSREVGGGYSNQPQHF. The full variable domain, completed using reference TRBV15 and TRBJ1-5, is DAMVIQNPRYQVTQFGKPVTLSCSQTLNHNVMYWYQQKSSQAPKLLFHYYDKDFNNEADTPDNFQSRRPNTSFCFLDIRSPGLGDTAMYLCATSREVGGGYSNQPQHFGDGTRLSIL.

This clone was counted at least ten times. This may be a read error: a much more frequent sequence differs by one nucleotide. The CDR3 carries no conserved terminal phenylalanine or tryptophan, so it likely arises from a read error. CDR3 amino acids: CAWSRGLYGYTI. Written as DNA, the CDR3 is TGTGCCTGGAGTCGCGGTCTCTATGGCTACACCATC. This chain joins TRBV30 and TRBJ1-2; D is undetermined. V shed 2 bases and J shed 4 bases, with 8 bases lying between them. Germline V gene data show CDR1 as GTSNPN and CDR2 as SVGIG (reference sequence). This CDR3 comprises 12 residues.

This clone is medium-sized. J is TRBJ1-2 and V is TRBV7-9; D is uncertain. The germline V gene encodes CDR1 SEHNR and CDR2 FQNEAQ (reference sequence). V lost 1 base and J lost 0, with 6 bases in between. The CDR3 is 14 residues long. CDR3 DNA: TGTGCCAGCAGCTTAGTAGCACCTAACTATGGCTACACCTTC. Amino acid sequence: CASSLVAPNYGYTF. Complete variable domain (other parts from reference TRBV7-9 and TRBJ1-2): DTGVSQNPRHKITKRGQNVTFRCDPISEHNRLYWYRQTLGQGPEFLTYFQNEAQLEKSRLLSDRFSAERPKGSFSTLEIQRTEQGDSAMYLCASSLVAPNYGYTFGSGTRLTVV.

With respect to this clone: Sequence at one end of the junction differs from germline and may be a read error. J is TRBJ2-7 and V is TRBV5-1; TRBD2 matches at 8 bases. Per the germline V gene, CDR1 is SGHRS and CDR2 is YFSETQ. There are 14 residues in the CDR3. The CDR3 DNA sequence: TGCGCCAGCATCTTGGGGCTAGCGGGTTACGAGCAGTACTTC. This gives the protein CASILGLAGYEQYF. Based on the CDR3 plus reference TRBV5-1 and TRBJ2-7, the full variable domain is KAGVTQTPRYLIKTRGQQVTLSCSPISGHRSVSWYQQTPGQGLQFLFEYFSETQRNKGNFPGRFSGRQFSNSRSEMNVSTLELGDSALYLCASILGLAGYEQYFGPGTRLTVT.

This clone is medium-sized (0.01 to 0.1%) in the sample. V is TRBV12-3 or TRBV12-4 and J is TRBJ2-7; D gene ambiguous. CDR3 length: 15 residues. V was cut by 1 base and J by 2 bases, with 12 bases left in between. The CDR3: CASSLGARYTYEQYF. The CDR3 DNA reads TGTGCCAGCAGTTTAGGAGCAAGGTATACCTACGAGCAGTACTTC.

This clone came up many times. J is TRBJ2-2 and V is TRBV29-1, with D maybe TRBD2 (6 bases). The CDR3 has 12 residues. Trimming cost V 4 bases and J 8 bases, with 11 bases left between them. CDR1 and CDR2 from the germline V gene are SQVTM and ANQGSEA. The CDR3 DNA reads TGCAGCGTTGGGGGGGAGTGGGGGGAGCTGTTTTTT. Protein: CSVGGEWGELFF.

This clone was counted ten times or more. V and J are TRBV6-1 and TRBJ2-5; 7 bases match TRBD2. This CDR3 spans 16 amino acids. V lost 6 bases, J lost 0 bases, and 10 bases stayed unmatched. CDR1 and CDR2 from the germline V gene are MNHNS and SASEGT. CDR3 sequence: CASRGRETMYQETQYF. In DNA form, the CDR3 reads TGTGCCAGCAGGGGGCGGGAGACGATGTACCAAGAGACCCAGTACTTC.

This clone was found a few times. This sequence joins TRBV29-1 and TRBJ1-1, with D uncertain. Trimming stripped 6 bases from V and 3 bases from J, with 17 bases between. CDR1 and CDR2 (germline): SQVTM, ANQGSEA. The CDR3 covers 14 residues. DNA for the CDR3: TGCAGCGTCGCCCAATGCATAGGGTACACTGAAGCTTTCTTT. Encoded protein: CSVAQCIGYTEAFF.

In this sample, this clone turned up many times. V usage is TRBV7-9 and J usage is TRBJ1-1, with D perhaps matching TRBD1 (6 bases). CDR3 length: 15 amino acids. Trimming pared 5 bases from V and 3 bases from J, leaving 16 bases between. From germline, CDR1 is SEHNR and CDR2 FQNEAQ (reference sequence). CDR3 residues: CASSPTGHRDTEAFF. The CDR3 nucleotides read TGTGCCAGCAGCCCAACGGGACATAGGGACACTGAAGCTTTCTTT.

There are many counts of this clone. The chain joins TRBV25-1 to TRBJ2-1; D possibly corresponds to TRBD2 (5 bases). The germline CDR1 and CDR2 sequences are MGHDK and SYGVNS. V lost 2 bases, J lost 0 bases, and 17 bases lay in between. The CDR3 sequence is 18 residues long. In DNA, the CDR3 is TGTGCCAGCAGTGAAAAGAGGGCCGCGGCCCTCTCCTACAATGAGCAGTTCTTC. Amino acids: CASSEKRAAALSYNEQFF. The whole variable domain, remainder taken from reference TRBV25-1 and TRBJ2-1, is EADIYQTPRYLVIGTGKKITLECSQTMGHDKMYWYQQDPGMELHLIHYSYGVNSTEKGDLSSESTVSRIRTEHFPLTLESARPSHTSQYLCASSEKRAAALSYNEQFFGPGTRLTVL.

The chain is built from TRBV9 and TRBJ2-1; weak D call: TRBD2 (5 bases). This CDR3 contains 16 residues. Trimming removed 0 bases at V and 5 bases at J, with 15 bases between. The germline gives CDR1 SGDLS, CDR2 YYNGEE. CDR3 region: CASSVGERHPDNEQFF. The CDR3 bases are TGTGCCAGCAGCGTAGGGGAGCGACACCCGGACAATGAGCAGTTCTTC. Drawing the rest from reference TRBV9 and TRBJ2-1, the complete variable domain is DSGVTQTPKHLITATGQRVTLRCSPRSGDLSVYWYQQSLDQGLQFLIQYYNGEERAKGNILERFSAQQFPDLHSELNLSSLELGDSALYFCASSVGERHPDNEQFFGPGTRLTVL.